This is a list of T cell receptor beta chains from one sample in a study of T-cell reconstitution after alpha-beta-depleted transplantation in children. TCRdb used MiXCR to reprocess the PCR reads, holding one entry per CDR3 protein. This table has some 600,000 distinct CDR3 sequences, 10% to 15% appearing once. Here the sequenced sample was PBMCs, mostly from graft donor cells, taken 360 days after TCRalphabeta/CD19-depleted stem cell transplant. The receptor source for this set is a male patient between 5 and 17 years old who had a stem cell transplant for acute myeloid leukemia, so the T cells may come from the graft donor. CDR3s include the opening cysteine and the closing phenylalanine or tryptophan. D genes are given only for firm matches. Some rows have no size entry. The others give once, few or many, or a class for an expanded clone.

v_call	clone_size	j_call	cdr3_length	d_call	cdr3_aa	cdr3_nt
TRBV12-5	-	TRBJ2-3	21	-	CASGLVRWTGRAGAIADTQYF	TGTGCTAGTGGTTTGGTACGTTGGACAGGAAGAGCGGGAGCTATCGCAGATACGCAGTATTTT
TRBV12-3/TRBV12-4	many	TRBJ2-1	14	TRBD2	CASSPGRAGGEQFF	TGTGCCAGCAGTCCCGGGAGGGCCGGAGGTGAGCAGTTCTTC
TRBV11-2	-	TRBJ2-6	19	-	CASSLLFHRVFTGANVLTF	TGTGCCAGCAGCTTACTCTTCCACAGAGTTTTTACTGGGGCCAACGTCCTGACTTTC
TRBV20-1	-	TRBJ2-7	17	TRBD2	CSASVPSGRAIFYEQYF	TGCAGTGCTAGTGTTCCGAGCGGGAGGGCCATCTTCTACGAGCAGTACTTC
TRBV4-1	few	TRBJ2-2	17	TRBD2	CASGLYWGGFNTGELFF	TGCGCCAGCGGCCTTTACTGGGGGGGATTCAACACCGGGGAGCTGTTTTTT
TRBV20-1	many	TRBJ2-5	13	-	CSARVGAGETQYF	TGCAGTGCTAGAGTGGGGGCTGGGGAGACCCAGTACTTC
TRBV7-2	-	TRBJ2-1	12	TRBD2	CASSSGLAVSYF	TGTGCCAGCAGCTCGGGACTAGCGGTCTCCTACTTC
TRBV7-6	-	TRBJ2-7	16	-	CASSLEVQDRPYEQYF	TGTGCCAGCAGCTTAGAGGTGCAGGACCGCCCCTACGAGCAGTACTTC
TRBV28	-	TRBJ1-1	14	-	CASSFTGKNTEAFF	TGTGCCAGCAGTTTCACAGGGAAGAACACTGAAGCTTTCTTT
TRBV20-1	-	TRBJ2-7	14	TRBD1	CSAEPGQGPYEQYF	TGCAGTGCGGAACCGGGACAGGGGCCCTACGAGCAGTACTTC
TRBV4-3	-	TRBJ2-1	14	TRBD1	CASSPGQGEFEQFF	TGCGCCAGCAGCCCGGGACAGGGGGAATTCGAGCAGTTCTTC
TRBV7-2	-	TRBJ2-2	15	-	CASSLLLDATGELFF	TGTGCCAGCAGCTTACTGCTAGACGCCACCGGGGAGCTGTTTTTT
TRBV7-2	-	TRBJ1-4	17	-	CASRDTGALGSGEKLFF	TGTGCCAGCAGGGATACAGGAGCCCTGGGTAGTGGCGAAAAACTGTTTTTT
TRBV7-8	-	TRBJ2-3	15	-	CASSPFEGATDTQYF	TGTGCCAGCAGCCCTTTTGAGGGAGCAACAGATACGCAGTATTTT